This record covers a single T cell receptor beta chain. Its antigen is not known. The CDR3 sequence is 14 residues long. V was pared by 7 bases and J by 0 bases, with 13 bases between. The sample is drawn from a study of T cells in Graves' hyperthyroidism and ophthalmopathy. Study details: At initial diagnosis, before any treatment had begun, peripheral blood was obtained.

From RNA transcripts, TCR beta CDR3 regions were amplified. Carried out on the TCR CDR3, a first-round RT-PCR used the HTBI primer set. TCRdb ran MiXCR on the multiplex PCR reads and lists one entry per CDR3 protein. The sample includes fewer than 400,000 distinct CDR3 sequences, 25% of them seen just once. Overall study findings and caveats: The model predicted ophthalmopathy a median around six months before onset.

No progression to ophthalmopathy during 18 months of follow-up defined stable disease. Sequenced material: blood. This chain uses TRBV12-3 or TRBV12-4 with TRBJ2-7; tentatively, D is TRBD1 (5 bases). This TCR derives from a man aged 50-60 years with Graves' hyperthyroidism. CDR3 nucleotide sequence: TGTGCCAGCACCCCTGGGGCAGTCTCCTACGAGCAGTACTTC. Translation gives CASTPGAVSYEQYF.